These T cell receptor beta chains were read from a single sample in a study of cytomegalovirus exposure and HLA in healthy donors. This table comes from immunoSEQ multiplex PCR, and its TCRdb copy is limited to in-frame clones, with some not included. The data show about 170,000 clones, roughly 80% seen once. The specimen sequenced was PBMCs. These receptors were taken from a male donor in good health and CMV-seronegative. Both conserved end residues are part of each CDR3. A D gene is named only where the DNA matches it firmly. The size of a clone is reported for some rows only, either as once, few or many, or as a class for expanded clones.

j_call: TRBJ2-7
clone_size: -
v_call: TRBV28
d_call: TRBD2
cdr3_aa: CASSLSGLAYEQYF
cdr3_nt: TGTGCCAGCAGTTTATCGGGACTAGCCTACGAGCAGTACTTC

j_call: TRBJ2-7
clone_size: -
v_call: TRBV19
d_call: TRBD1
cdr3_aa: CASSSGTGTYEQYF
cdr3_nt: TGTGCCAGTAGTTCCGGGACAGGGACCTACGAGCAGTACTTC

j_call: TRBJ1-5
clone_size: -
v_call: TRBV28
d_call: TRBD1
cdr3_aa: CASNPVQGRPRHNQPQHF
cdr3_nt: TGTGCCAGCAACCCCGTACAGGGGCGACCGAGACACAATCAGCCCCAGCATTTT

j_call: TRBJ1-2
clone_size: -
v_call: TRBV7-9
d_call: -
cdr3_aa: CASSLVGQDGYTF
cdr3_nt: TGTGCCAGCAGCTTAGTGGGGCAGGATGGCTACACCTTC

j_call: TRBJ2-7
clone_size: few
v_call: TRBV7-9
d_call: TRBD2
cdr3_aa: CASSPSLAGGPRYEQYF
cdr3_nt: TGTGCCAGCAGCCCCTCACTAGCGGGAGGGCCTAGGTACGAGCAGTACTTC

j_call: TRBJ1-5
clone_size: -
v_call: TRBV21-1
d_call: -
cdr3_aa: CASSKAGGHQPQHF
cdr3_nt: TGTGCCAGCAGCAAAGCGGGGGGGCATCAGCCCCAGCATTTT

j_call: TRBJ1-4
clone_size: -
v_call: TRBV14
d_call: -
cdr3_aa: CASSHHTGGANEKLFF
cdr3_nt: TGTGCCAGCAGCCACCACACGGGGGGGGCAAATGAAAAACTGTTTTTT

j_call: TRBJ1-5
clone_size: -
v_call: TRBV7-2
d_call: TRBD1
cdr3_aa: CASSSGTVNQPQHF
cdr3_nt: TGTGCCAGCAGCTCAGGGACAGTCAATCAGCCCCAGCATTTT

j_call: TRBJ2-7
clone_size: -
v_call: TRBV7-8
d_call: -
cdr3_aa: CASSPLLDTHYEQYF
cdr3_nt: TGTGCCAGCAGCCCCCTGCTGGACACTCACTACGAGCAGTACTTC

j_call: TRBJ2-1
clone_size: -
v_call: TRBV7-8
d_call: TRBD2
cdr3_aa: CASSRTVPGGGSEQFF
cdr3_nt: TGTGCCAGCAGCCGTACCGTCCCCGGGGGGGGCAGTGAGCAGTTCTTC

j_call: TRBJ2-7
clone_size: few
v_call: TRBV5-4
d_call: -
cdr3_aa: CASSLEVAGSEQYF
cdr3_nt: TGTGCCAGCAGCTTGGAAGTGGCGGGGAGCGAGCAGTACTTC

j_call: TRBJ2-3
clone_size: once
v_call: TRBV10-3
d_call: TRBD1
cdr3_aa: CAISEGQGPTDTQYF
cdr3_nt: TGTGCCATCAGTGAGGGACAGGGCCCCACAGATACGCAGTATTTT

j_call: TRBJ2-2
clone_size: -
v_call: TRBV11-2
d_call: -
cdr3_aa: CASSTQGVTGELFF
cdr3_nt: TGTGCCAGCAGTACACAGGGTGTCACCGGGGAGCTGTTTTTT

j_call: TRBJ2-2
clone_size: -
v_call: TRBV9
d_call: -
cdr3_aa: CASSVVHKNTGELFF
cdr3_nt: TGTGCCAGCAGCGTAGTTCACAAGAACACCGGGGAGCTGTTTTTT

j_call: TRBJ1-4
clone_size: -
v_call: TRBV18
d_call: TRBD1
cdr3_aa: CASSPSGTGDEKLFF
cdr3_nt: TGTGCCAGCTCACCTTCGGGGACAGGTGATGAAAAACTGTTTTTT

j_call: TRBJ1-4
clone_size: -
v_call: TRBV5-4
d_call: -
cdr3_aa: CASSLGRDNEKLFF
cdr3_nt: TGTGCCAGCAGCTTGGGCCGGGATAATGAAAAACTGTTTTTT

j_call: TRBJ2-1
clone_size: once
v_call: TRBV15
d_call: TRBD1
cdr3_aa: CATSVGRDSSSYNEQFF
cdr3_nt: TGTGCCACCAGCGTGGGCAGGGACAGCAGCTCCTACAATGAGCAGTTCTTC

j_call: TRBJ2-1
clone_size: -
v_call: TRBV7-2
d_call: TRBD2
cdr3_aa: CASSLTSGGANEQFF
cdr3_nt: TGTGCCAGCAGCTTAACTAGCGGGGGGGCGAATGAGCAGTTCTTC